Each of the 24 T cell receptor beta chains below was sequenced from the same sample in a study of Graves' ophthalmopathy and Graves' hyperthyroidism. Using RNA transcripts, the TCR beta CDR3 regions were amplified. Following a first-round RT-PCR that used HTBI primers, a second-round multiplex PCR was carried out. TCRdb independently ran MiXCR on the multiplex PCR reads; one entry per CDR3 protein. The sample includes some 400,000 distinct CDR3 sequences, approximately 20% of them seen just once. Specimen: peripheral blood. Receptors originate from a woman aged 18-35 years with Graves' ophthalmopathy.

The table lists this clonotype with many counts. The J gene is TRBJ2-2, the V gene TRBV12-5; 8 bases are a match to TRBD1. CDR1 is LGHNT, CDR2 FRNRAP, per germline. Germline trimming cut 7 bases from V and 3 bases from J; bases unmatched to any gene: 7. The CDR3 spans 15 residues. CDR3 in amino acids: CASAPGQGYTGELFF. The CDR3 coding sequence is TGTGCTAGTGCCCCCGGACAGGGATACACCGGGGAGCTGTTTTTT.

At least ten counts were recorded for this clonotype. The chain has TRBV10-3 and TRBJ2-5; 7 bases are a match to TRBD1. Unmatched junction bases numbered 9, after V lost 6 bases and J lost 5 bases. This CDR3 comprises 14 residues. Germline values: CDR1 ENHRY, CDR2 SYGVKD. As DNA, the CDR3 is TGTGCCATCAGCGCCTGGCAGGGGGATGAGACCCAGTACTTC. This sequence encodes CAISAWQGDETQYF.

This clonotype has only a few counts. The chain joins TRBV5-1 to TRBJ1-2; D remains unclear. The germline CDR1 and CDR2 sequences are SGHRS and YFSETQ. Trimming took off 0 bases at V and 3 bases at J, with 9 bases between the two ends. This CDR3 spans 14 amino acids. For the CDR3, the DNA is TGCGCCAGCAGCTTGGGGGCCTGGGACTATGGCTACACCTTC. This encodes CASSLGAWDYGYTF.

V and J are TRBV28 and TRBJ1-5, with D tentatively TRBD1 (6 bases). This CDR3 has 13 amino acids. V was shortened by 7 bases and J by 6 bases, with 13 bases between the two germline ends. Germline-derived CDR1 and CDR2 are MDHEN and SYDVKM. CDR3 DNA: TGTGCCAGCACCGGGACCAGGGGTCAGCCCCAGCATTTT. As protein: CASTGTRGQPQHF.

This clonotype has at least ten counts. This chain connects TRBV11-1 to TRBJ2-7; D might be TRBD1 (6 bases). V lost 2 bases, J lost 2 bases, and 16 bases lay in between. This CDR3 is built from 16 residues. The germline V gene encodes CDR1 SGHAT and CDR2 FQDESV (reference sequence). CDR3 in DNA: TGTGCCAGCAGCTTAACCCCGGCAGGGGAACCCTACGAGCAGTACTTC. Residues: CASSLTPAGEPYEQYF. Together with reference TRBV11-1 and TRBJ2-7, the CDR3 gives the full variable domain: EAEVAQSPRYKITEKSQAVAFWCDPISGHATLYWYRQILGQGPELLVQFQDESVVDDSQLPKDRFSAERLKGVDSTLKIQPAELGDSAMYLCASSLTPAGEPYEQYFGPGTRLTVT.

This clonotype was found once. The chain employs TRBV6-1 and TRBJ2-5; 9 nucleotides align to TRBD2. With the DNA end fitting TRBJ2-7 better, the J assignment may be wrong. CDR1 and CDR2 (germline): MNHNS, SASEGT. The CDR3 runs to 16 residues. CDR3 DNA sequence: TGTGCCAGCAGTCCAGATCCGGCGGGAGGGCCGGACGAGCAGTACTTC. Translation: CASSPDPAGGPDEQYF.

This clonotype was seen many times. This chain uses TRBV6-5 with TRBJ1-5; no firm D call. The ends were cut back, 0 bases at V and 3 bases at J, with 6 bases in the middle. This CDR3 is built from 14 residues. CDR1 and CDR2 (germline): MNHEY, SVGAGI. The CDR3 loop reads CASSYSRDNQPQHF. CDR3 sequence (DNA): TGTGCCAGCAGTTACTCCCGGGACAATCAGCCCCAGCATTTT.

This clonotype was counted many times. The V call is TRBV20-1, the J call TRBJ1-1, with a weak D call TRBD1 (5 bases). The CDR3 covers 16 residues. The V end was cut by 6 bases, the J end by 4 bases, with 24 bases between. The germline V gene encodes CDR1 DFQATT and CDR2 SNEGSKA (reference sequence). The CDR3, as DNA: TGCAGTGCCACACGGTGGGGGGGGTTGATTAGCACTGAAGCTTTCTTT. Encoded protein: CSATRWGGLISTEAFF.

This clonotype was seen a handful of times. The gene calls are TRBV4-1 and TRBJ1-3; no clear D gene. The germline V gene has CDR1 MGHRA and CDR2 YSYEKL. The CDR3 is 15 amino acids. V was clipped by 3 bases and J by 2 bases, with 11 bases between them. The CDR3 is CASSHARTAGNTIYF. As DNA, the CDR3 is TGCGCCAGCAGCCACGCGCGGACGGCTGGAAACACCATATATTTT.

This chain connects TRBV6-1 to TRBJ1-5; TRBD1 might be the D (5 bases). Trimming took off 2 bases at V and 0 bases at J, with 8 bases between the two ends. CDR3 length equals 15 residues. Germline lookup yields CDR1 MNHNS and CDR2 SASEGT. The CDR3: CASSETRASNQPQHF. In nucleotides, the CDR3 is TGTGCCAGCAGTGAAACCAGGGCTAGCAATCAGCCCCAGCATTTT.

This sequence joins TRBV19 and TRBJ2-5, with D perhaps matching TRBD1 (5 bases). V lost 4 bases and J lost 4, with 19 bases in between. Germline assignment: CDR1 LNHDA and CDR2 SQIVND (reference sequence). The CDR3 runs 16 residues. DNA for the CDR3: TGTGCCAGTAGTAGTCCTCACCGACAGCTATCAGAGACCCAGTACTTC. This sequence encodes CASSSPHRQLSETQYF.

The table lists this clonotype with many counts. This rearrangement joins TRBV6-2 or TRBV6-3 to TRBJ1-2; D remains unclear. Trimming stripped 5 bases from V and 3 bases from J, with 7 bases between. From germline, CDR1 is MNHEY and CDR2 SVGEGT. The CDR3 consists of 12 residues. The CDR3 region is CASSPMYYGYTF. The CDR3 nucleotides read TGTGCCAGCAGTCCCATGTACTATGGCTACACCTTC.

This clonotype was seen repeatedly, ten times or more. The V and J genes are TRBV14 and TRBJ2-7; D is unresolved. Per germline, CDR1 SGHDN and CDR2 FVKESK. CDR3 length: 14 residues. V was clipped by 3 bases and J by 2 bases, with 11 bases between them. The CDR3 loop reads CASSHFKRAYEQYF. The CDR3 DNA follows: TGTGCCAGCAGCCATTTCAAAAGGGCCTACGAGCAGTACTTC. Complete variable domain (other parts from reference TRBV14 and TRBJ2-7): EAGVTQFPSHSVIEKGQTVTLRCDPISGHDNLYWYRRVMGKEIKFLLHFVKESKQDESGMPNNRFLAERTGGTYSTLKVQPAELEDSGVYFCASSHFKRAYEQYFGPGTRLTVT.

Ten or more counts support this clonotype. The chain joins TRBV30 to TRBJ1-3, with TRBD1 as a possible D gene (5 bases). In germline, CDR1 is GTSNPN, CDR2 SVGIG (reference sequence). The CDR3 consists of 14 residues. Between the trimmed V and J ends, which lost 4 bases and 1 base, there was a span of 11 bases. CDR3 nucleotide sequence: TGTGCCTGGACCCTCGGGGCATCTGGAAACACCATATATTTT. This sequence encodes CAWTLGASGNTIYF.

The sample holds many counts of this clonotype. The rearrangement joins TRBV6-1 to TRBJ1-5; maybe TRBD1 (6 bases). From germline, CDR1 is MNHNS and CDR2 SASEGT. The CDR3 extends over 14 amino acids. Trimming left V 5 bases short and J 5 bases short, with 13 bases between. The CDR3 here is CASSHTGPDQPQHF. The CDR3 bases are TGTGCCAGCAGTCATACAGGGCCCGATCAGCCCCAGCATTTT.

This clonotype has a count of ten or more. The chain is built from TRBV6-2 or TRBV6-3 and TRBJ1-1; D is ambiguous. The CDR3 covers 13 residues. CDR1 is MNHEY, CDR2 SVGEGT, per germline. V was pared by 4 bases and J by 0 bases, with 6 bases between. CDR3 protein: CASSLGMNTEAFF. The CDR3 DNA reads TGTGCCAGCAGTTTGGGGATGAACACTGAAGCTTTCTTT.

This clonotype showed up many times. The chain recombines TRBV30 with TRBJ1-2; no clear D gene. With 1 base removed from V and 4 bases from J, the gap between germline ends came to 7 bases. Germline V gene sequence: CDR1 GTSNPN, CDR2 SVGIG (reference sequence). The length of the CDR3 is 12 residues. The CDR3 is CAWSGGGYGYTF. In nucleotides, the CDR3 is TGTGCCTGGAGTGGGGGAGGCTATGGCTACACCTTC.

This clonotype has a count of ten or more. The rearrangement joins TRBV29-1 to TRBJ1-5; 8 nucleotides align to TRBD1. The CDR3 spans 14 residues. Trimming cost V 5 bases and J 2 bases; bases outside gene matches: 5. Per germline, CDR1 SQVTM and CDR2 ANQGSEA. CDR3 sequence: CSVQDRDGNQPQHF. CDR3 nucleotides: TGCAGCGTTCAGGACAGGGACGGCAATCAGCCCCAGCATTTT.

This clonotype was found many times. V usage is TRBV4-1 and J usage is TRBJ1-1; 9 nucleotides align to TRBD1. The germline CDR1 and CDR2 sequences are MGHRA and YSYEKL. This CDR3 is built from 15 residues. Trimming cost V 3 bases and J 1 base; bases outside gene matches: 3. The CDR3 loop reads CASSHLTGGNTEAFF. The CDR3 DNA is TGCGCCAGCAGCCACCTGACAGGGGGGAACACTGAAGCTTTCTTT.

This clonotype has a count of ten or more. The rearrangement uses TRBV7-2 and TRBJ2-7, with TRBD1 matching over 7 bases. V was pared by 4 bases and J by 9 bases, with 6 bases of the junction left unmatched. This CDR3 comprises 12 residues. Germline V gene data show CDR1 as SGHTA and CDR2 as FQGNSA. The CDR3 here is CASSSQGVAQYF. The CDR3, as DNA: TGTGCCAGCAGCTCCCAGGGGGTCGCGCAGTACTTC.

This clonotype was recorded at least ten times. The V gene is TRBV6-1, the J gene TRBJ2-7, with 8 positions matching TRBD1. CDR1 is MNHNS and CDR2 is SASEGT in the germline V gene. The J segment lost 6 bases and the V segment lost 0 bases, leaving 4 bases of the junction unmatched. The CDR3 runs to 14 residues. CDR3 coding DNA: TGTGCCAGCAGTGAAGCTACAGGGGGAGGCGAGCAGTACTTC. Its translation: CASSEATGGGEQYF.

The chain recombines TRBV6-5 with TRBJ1-2; D uncertain. Germline values: CDR1 MNHEY, CDR2 SVGAGI. The CDR3 has 14 amino acids. The V end was cut by 0 bases, the J end by 9 bases, with 14 bases between. In DNA, the CDR3 is TGTGCCAGCAGTTACTCGGTCAGCCTTAATAGCTACACCTTC. It yields the protein CASSYSVSLNSYTF.

This clonotype was seen many times. In DNA form, the CDR3 reads TGTGCCAGCAGTCCCCTGACAGGGGTCAAAAACATTCAGTACTTC. Translation gives CASSPLTGVKNIQYF. The V gene is TRBV25-1, the J gene TRBJ2-4; 8 bases align to TRBD1. The germline gives CDR1 MGHDK, CDR2 SYGVNS. The CDR3 spans 15 residues. J lost 3 bases, V lost 5 bases, and 6 bases had no gene match.

In its sample, this clonotype was seen many times. The chain has TRBV28 and TRBJ1-3, with no clear D. This CDR3 spans 11 amino acids. V was shortened by 3 bases and J by 9 bases, with 6 bases between the two germline ends. Germline V lookup: CDR1 MDHEN, CDR2 SYDVKM. CDR3 nucleotides: TGTGCCAGCAGTTTGGAGTCCACCATATATTTT. This sequence encodes CASSLESTIYF. Full variable domain (missing parts from reference TRBV28 and TRBJ1-3): DVKVTQSSRYLVKRTGEKVFLECVQDMDHENMFWYRQDPGLGLRLIYFSYDVKMKEKGDIPEGYSVSREKKERFSLILESASTNQTSMYLCASSLESTIYFGEGSWLTVV.